The sequence of this T cell receptor (beta chain) was determined in a study of T cell responses to AZD1222 COVID-19 vaccine. Whole-study findings and limits: White British ancestry dominated among donors, who included more females, and clonal diversity was possibly underestimated. Distributed over spike, vaccine-associated CD4 TCRs predominated at 160-218 and 743-854.

Measured with immunoSEQ multiplex PCR; TCRdb has only the in-frame clones, and not every one. This table has roughly 190,000 clones, roughly 90% appearing once. This CDR3 region has 17 residues. J gave up 0 bases and V 9 bases, and 12 bases lay outside the gene matches. Germline assignment: CDR1 MNHEY and CDR2 SMNVEV (reference sequence). With respect to this clone: Antigen unknown.

This clonotype was sampled from an adult who received the AZD1222 COVID-19 vaccine. J is TRBJ1-5 and V is TRBV27; 9 bases match TRBD1. This sample comprised peripheral blood, obtained 28 days after the second AZD1222 dose. CDR3 in DNA: TGTGCCAGTGGTCGGGGGACAGGGCGTTATAGCAATCAGCCCCAGCATTTT. This encodes CASGRGTGRYSNQPQHF.